These 29 T cell receptor beta chains share one sample of origin, sequenced in a study of identical twins. TCRdb reanalysed the 5' RACE reads using MiXCR and keeps one entry per CDR3 protein. The sample records approximately 300,000 distinct CDR3 sequences, nearly 9.5% being singletons. These data also formed part of another study, on yellow fever vaccine responses in identical twins.

Sequencing input: CD8+ T cells sorted from blood. The receptors here all came from a young woman in good health.

This clonotype was seen a few times. The missing conserved phenylalanine or tryptophan at the end of this CDR3 makes a read error likely. The J gene is TRBJ2-3, the V gene TRBV2; D is uncertain. V lost 2 bases and J 3 bases, leaving 9 bases between the germline ends. CDR3 length: 14 amino acids. The germline V gene encodes CDR1 SNHLY and CDR2 FYNNEI. CDR3 region: CASSESMGTDTQYS. CDR3 DNA: TGTGCCAGCAGTGAAAGTATGGGGACAGATACGCAGTATTCT.

This chain uses TRBV4-2 with TRBJ1-1, with no clear D. This CDR3 has 13 amino acids. Germline V lookup: CDR1 LGHNA, CDR2 YNFKEQ. V was cut by 0 bases and J by 7 bases, with 9 bases left in between. In DNA form, the CDR3 reads TGTGCCAGCAGCCAAGAGAGGTTTTATGAAGCTTTCTTT. As protein: CASSQERFYEAFF.

This clonotype showed up many times. V and J are TRBV5-1 and TRBJ2-7; 7 bases are shared with TRBD2. V shed 4 bases and J 1 base; nucleotides not matched to a gene: 5. CDR3 size: 14 residues. Germline CDR1 reads SGHRS; CDR2 reads YFSETQ. The CDR3 nucleotides are TGCGCCAGCAGCGAGACGGGAGGTTCCTACGAGCAGTACTTC. As protein: CASSETGGSYEQYF. The variable domain in full, completed from reference TRBV5-1 and TRBJ2-7, reads KAGVTQTPRYLIKTRGQQVTLSCSPISGHRSVSWYQQTPGQGLQFLFEYFSETQRNKGNFPGRFSGRQFSNSRSEMNVSTLELGDSALYLCASSETGGSYEQYFGPGTRLTVT.

This clonotype has a handful of counts. The gene calls are TRBV4-2 and TRBJ2-2; perhaps TRBD2 as D (5 bases). V dropped 6 bases and J dropped 2 bases, with 10 bases sitting between them. Germline V gives CDR1 LGHNA, CDR2 YNFKEQ. This CDR3 is built from 14 residues. The CDR3 reads CASSIGLNTGELFF. DNA for the CDR3: TGTGCCAGCAGTATCGGACTTAACACCGGGGAGCTGTTTTTT.

The V call is TRBV7-2, the J call TRBJ2-5; unclear D gene. The CDR3 is 15 residues long. Looked up from germline, CDR1 is SGHTA and CDR2 is FQGNSA. The germline V and J ends were trimmed by 1 base and 1 base, with 10 bases remaining between them. This CDR3 reads CASSLVGSLQETQYF. The CDR3 nucleotides are TGTGCCAGCAGCTTAGTTGGGTCCCTCCAAGAGACCCAGTACTTC.

In this sample, this clonotype turned up a few times. V gene TRBV27 combines with J gene TRBJ1-2; D unclear. The V end was cut by 2 bases, the J end by 8 bases, with 21 bases between. This CDR3 is built from 16 residues. The V gene's germline CDR1 is MNHEY and CDR2 SMNVEV (reference sequence). The CDR3 spells CASSLQFPGEGRGYTF. The CDR3 nucleotides read TGTGCCAGCAGTTTACAATTTCCCGGGGAAGGACGGGGCTACACCTTC.

This clonotype was detected only a few times. The CDR3 loop reads CATETGNTDTQYF. The CDR3 DNA reads TGTGCCACCGAGACAGGGAACACAGATACGCAGTATTTT. The chain recombines TRBV7-9 with TRBJ2-3, with 7 bases matching TRBD1. The CDR3 sequence is 13 residues long. The V gene's germline CDR1 is SEHNR and CDR2 FQNEAQ (reference sequence). J lost 2 bases, V lost 10 bases, and 6 bases had no gene match.

In this sample, this clonotype turned up a few times. The chain carries TRBV11-2 and TRBJ1-2; 9 nucleotides line up with TRBD1. Germline V gene sequence: CDR1 SGHAT, CDR2 FQNNGV. The CDR3 has 15 residues. The V and J ends lost 2 bases and 6 bases, in that order; junction bases with no gene match: 7. The CDR3 spells CASSLSGTGKDGYTF. DNA of the CDR3: TGTGCCAGCAGCTTATCCGGGACAGGGAAAGATGGCTACACCTTC.

This clonotype was seen repeatedly, ten times or more. CDR3 DNA: TGTGCCAGCAGCCAAGGGACTACCACAGATACGCAGTATTTT. Protein sequence: CASSQGTTTDTQYF. The rearrangement links TRBV2 to TRBJ2-3; 7 positions match TRBD2. Germline-derived CDR1 and CDR2 are SNHLY and FYNNEI. There are 14 residues in the CDR3. Losses at the gene ends were 6 bases for V and 2 bases for J; bases not matched to a gene: 5.

The chain has TRBV27 and TRBJ2-7; a weak D match, TRBD1 (6 bases). The CDR3 contains 15 residues. CDR1 MNHEY and CDR2 SMNVEV come from the germline V gene (reference sequence). Trimming removed 4 bases at V and 3 bases at J, with 16 bases between. The CDR3 loop is CASSSLQGSLYEQYF. The CDR3 nucleotides read TGTGCCAGCAGTTCCCTACAGGGCTCCCTCTACGAGCAGTACTTC.

As to this clonotype: A clone one base away is much larger, so this may be a read error. This chain connects TRBV5-1 to TRBJ2-5; D gene uncertain. CDR3 size: 14 residues. In germline, CDR1 is SGHRS, CDR2 YFSETQ. The CDR3: CASSLEGGQETQNF. The CDR3 coding sequence is TGCGCCAGCAGCTTGGAGGGCGGCCAAGAGACCCAGAACTTC.

This clonotype was picked up many times. This chain connects TRBV4-1 to TRBJ2-1, with 10 bases that match TRBD1. Trimming took 5 bases from V and 10 from J; bases not matched to a gene: 11. CDR3 length: 15 residues. Germline values: CDR1 MGHRA, CDR2 YSYEKL. Here the CDR3 DNA reads TGCGCCAGCAGCGACGGGACAGGGGCCCGGAGGGAGCAGTTCTTC. Its translation: CASSDGTGARREQFF.

A few counts support this clonotype. This chain joins TRBV28 and TRBJ2-5; 7 bases line up with TRBD2. The CDR3 has 17 residues. With V trimmed by 4 bases and J by 0 bases, 11 bases remained unmatched. CDR1 is MDHEN, CDR2 SYDVKM, per germline. The CDR3 loop reads CASSYTKRGEYQETQYF. The CDR3 DNA reads TGTGCCAGCAGTTACACAAAGCGGGGAGAGTACCAAGAGACCCAGTACTTC. Supplemented by reference TRBV28 and TRBJ2-5, the full variable domain reads DVKVTQSSRYLVKRTGEKVFLECVQDMDHENMFWYRQDPGLGLRLIYFSYDVKMKEKGDIPEGYSVSREKKERFSLILESASTNQTSMYLCASSYTKRGEYQETQYFGPGTRLLVL.

To note about this clonotype: The junction differs from germline at one of its ends, possibly a read error. V gene TRBV27 combines with J gene TRBJ2-7; the D gene is possibly TRBD2 (5 bases). The CDR3 extends over 14 amino acids. Germline V CDR1 and CDR2: MNHEY, SMNVEV (reference sequence). The CDR3 DNA reads as TGTGCCAGCTGTTTCGGTCTCTGGGCAGCGGAATCGTACTTC. This codes for CASCFGLWAAESYF.

The chain joins TRBV13 to TRBJ2-5; D not resolved. CDR3 length: 14 residues. Trimming took 4 bases from V and 0 from J, leaving 9 bases between them. The germline CDR1 and CDR2 sequences are PRHDT and FYEKMQ (reference sequence). The CDR3 DNA is TGTGCCAGCAGCTCTCCATCGTACCAAGAGACCCAGTACTTC. Translation gives CASSSPSYQETQYF. The variable domain in full, completed from reference TRBV13 and TRBJ2-5, reads AAGVIQSPRHLIKEKRETATLKCYPIPRHDTVYWYQQGPGQDPQFLISFYEKMQSDKGSIPDRFSAQQFSDYHSELNMSSLELGDSALYFCASSSPSYQETQYFGPGTRLLVL.

This chain connects TRBV4-1 to TRBJ2-2; D call uncertain. This CDR3 has 15 amino acids. V lost 0 bases and J lost 4, with 9 bases in between. Germline CDR1 MGHRA, CDR2 YSYEKL. The CDR3 DNA reads TGCGCCAGCAGCCAAGACGAGACCCCCACCGGGGAGCTGTTTTTT. Translating it yields CASSQDETPTGELFF.

The rearrangement links TRBV13 to TRBJ2-7; D is perhaps TRBD2 (6 bases). The CDR3 loop spans 14 amino acids. Germline-derived CDR1 and CDR2 are PRHDT and FYEKMQ (reference sequence). The V gene lost 3 bases and the J gene lost 4 bases, with 13 bases spanning the gap. In nucleotides, the CDR3 is TGTGCCAGCAGCTTCGGTGCGGGAAGGTACGAGCAGTACTTC. Its protein product is CASSFGAGRYEQYF.

This clonotype appeared many times. V gene TRBV20-1 combines with J gene TRBJ2-4; D not certain. V lost 7 bases to trimming and J lost 0 bases, with 10 bases between them. Germline CDR1 DFQATT, CDR2 SNEGSKA (reference sequence). The CDR3 is made up of 13 amino acids. CDR3 region: CSDLDIAKNIQYF. DNA for the CDR3: TGCAGTGATTTAGACATAGCCAAAAACATTCAGTACTTC.

In its sample, this clonotype was seen a few times. The chain is built from TRBV7-9 and TRBJ2-3; TRBD1 might be the D (6 bases). Germline loops: CDR1 SEHNR, CDR2 FQNEAQ (reference sequence). V was cut by 5 bases and J by 2 bases, with 14 bases left in between. This CDR3 region has 15 residues. The CDR3: CASSHIRTDTDTQYF. The CDR3 DNA reads TGTGCCAGCAGCCATATCCGGACAGACACAGATACGCAGTATTTT.

This clonotype appeared a few times. One junction end disagrees with the germline gene, perhaps due to a read error. The chain carries TRBV12-3 or TRBV12-4 and TRBJ2-7; 11 bases agree with TRBD1. The CDR3 has 18 residues. The CDR3 spells CARSSSGQGDNLFYEQYF. CDR3 DNA: TGTGCCCGCAGTTCCTCGGGACAGGGGGATAATCTCTTCTACGAGCAGTACTTC.

In its sample, this clonotype was seen many times. The genes are TRBV3-1 and TRBJ2-1; 16 bases are a match to TRBD2. The germline V gene encodes CDR1 LGHDT and CDR2 YNNKEL (reference sequence). J was trimmed by 10 bases and V by 0 bases; bases with no gene match: 6. The CDR3 runs 17 residues. CDR3 coding DNA: TGTGCCAGCAGCCAAGAGGGACTAGCGGGAGGGCCGTCGGAGCAGTTCTTC. Protein sequence: CASSQEGLAGGPSEQFF.

The chain recombines TRBV6-1 with TRBJ2-5; TRBD1 matches 10 bases. Germline lookup yields CDR1 MNHNS and CDR2 SASEGT. The J segment lost 4 bases and the V segment lost 2 bases, leaving 7 bases of the junction unmatched. The CDR3 contains 16 residues. The CDR3 bases are TGTGCCAGCAGTGAACTTAGGGGACAGGGGAGAGAGACCCAGTACTTC. Amino acid sequence: CASSELRGQGRETQYF.

This clonotype has at least ten counts. The genes are TRBV28 and TRBJ2-5; TRBD2 aligns across 13 bases. The J segment lost 4 bases and the V segment lost 5 bases, leaving 13 bases of the junction unmatched. Germline-derived CDR1 and CDR2 are MDHEN and SYDVKM. This CDR3 is built from 18 residues. CDR3 DNA: TGTGCCAGCAGTCTCGGACTAGCGGGAGTCGAGGGGGGAGAGACCCAGTACTTC. This codes for CASSLGLAGVEGGETQYF.

This clonotype was counted ten times or more. The gene calls are TRBV19 and TRBJ2-7; 11 nucleotides agree with TRBD2. The CDR3 has 14 amino acids. From germline, CDR1 is LNHDA and CDR2 SQIVND (reference sequence). V dropped 7 bases and J dropped 2; count of bases not matched to a gene: 4. The CDR3 loop is CASIIAGGTYEQYF. The CDR3 DNA is TGTGCCAGTATCATAGCGGGAGGGACCTACGAGCAGTACTTC.

In this sample, this clonotype turned up a few times. The chain joins TRBV15 to TRBJ2-3; no definite D call. This CDR3 comprises 15 residues. Germline V gene data show CDR1 as LNHNV and CDR2 as YYDKDF (reference sequence). Deletions cut 0 bases from V and 3 bases from J, with 10 bases between. The CDR3 nucleotides are TGTGCCACCAGCAGAGATCATATCGGGACAGATACGCAGTATTTT. Translating gives CATSRDHIGTDTQYF.

This clonotype was recorded a few times. V gene TRBV6-4 combines with J gene TRBJ2-1; possible D gene TRBD2, 6 bases. The CDR3 contains 15 residues. Trimming removed 3 bases from V and 3 bases from J, with 12 bases in between. Germline-derived CDR1 and CDR2 are MRHNA and SNTAGT. CDR3 DNA: TGTGCCAGCAGTGAATTCCAGGGAGGCTACAATGAGCAGTTCTTC. Its protein product is CASSEFQGGYNEQFF.

As regards this clonotype: In this CDR3 the conserved last residue, phenylalanine or tryptophan, is missing, so a read error is likely. The chain couples TRBV2 to TRBJ2-1, with 7 bases matching TRBD2. After removal of 5 bases from V and 10 bases from J, the junction contained 5 bases not matched to a gene. The CDR3 contains 12 residues. Germline V gene data show CDR1 as SNHLY and CDR2 as FYNNEI. CDR3 DNA sequence: TGTGCCAGCAGTCTTGGGACTACCGAGCAGTTCTCC. It translates to CASSLGTTEQFS.

This clonotype has a handful of counts. J is TRBJ2-3 and V is TRBV7-9; D might be TRBD2 (6 bases). This CDR3 is 16 amino acids long. Trimming removed 7 bases from V and 2 bases from J, with 19 bases in between. CDR1 is SEHNR and CDR2 is FQNEAQ in the germline V gene (reference sequence). CDR3 amino acids: CASTTLLAGSTDTQYF. The CDR3 bases are TGTGCCAGCACCACACTCCTGGCGGGGTCCACAGATACGCAGTATTTT. Together with reference TRBV7-9 and TRBJ2-3, the CDR3 gives the full variable domain: DTGVSQNPRHKITKRGQNVTFRCDPISEHNRLYWYRQTLGQGPEFLTYFQNEAQLEKSRLLSDRFSAERPKGSFSTLEIQRTEQGDSAMYLCASTTLLAGSTDTQYFGPGTRLTVL.

This clonotype was observed a few times. The J gene is TRBJ2-3, the V gene TRBV7-4; D is unresolved. The CDR3 loop spans 13 amino acids. Trimming took off 5 bases at V and 2 bases at J, with 8 bases between the two ends. CDR1 and CDR2 (germline): SGHVT, SQSDAQ. The CDR3 protein is CASSLRITDTQYF. As DNA, the CDR3 is TGTGCCAGCAGCCTTCGGATCACAGATACGCAGTATTTT.